The text below deals with one T cell receptor (beta chain). A much larger clone differs by one base, so this may be a read error. Germline assignment: CDR1 MNHNS and CDR2 SASEGT. The CDR3 contains 17 residues. V lost 5 bases and J lost 6, with 25 bases in between. Each CDR3 protein is one row after TCRdb ran MiXCR on the reads. Among fewer than 250,000 distinct CDR3 sequences, about 30% were seen once, and the ten largest hold 7% to 8%. This sample was included in a study of kidney transplant recipient with SARS-CoV-2 infection. J is TRBJ1-2 and V is TRBV6-1, with unresolved D. The sequence derives from a male patient in his 30s who had COVID-19 and was a kidney transplant recipient. T cells may partly derive from the graft donor. This specimen consisted of a blood sample, obtained at baseline and on day 111 from a kidney transplant recipient. CDR3 nucleotides: TGTGCCAGCAGTAGGTTTCTAGGTGGGAGAAAGACCCATGGCTACACCTTC. It encodes CASSRFLGGRKTHGYTF.